A selection of T cell receptor beta chains follows, all from one sample in a study of human T cells and chemical hapten exposure. TCRdb independently ran MiXCR on the 5' RACE reads; one entry per CDR3 protein. The table lists roughly 110,000 distinct CDR3 sequences, approximately 19% of them singletons. These receptor sequences come from a human donor in good health. The CDR3 runs from the conserved cysteine through the conserved F or W. A D gene is named only where the DNA matches it firmly. A row's size may be missing; if present it is once, few, many or a size class.

TRBV5-1	-	few	TRBJ1-2	14	TGCGCCAGCAGCTTGCATCCCAGAAACTATGGCTACACCTTC	CASSLHPRNYGYTF
TRBV6-6	-	-	TRBJ1-5	18	TGTGCCAGCAGTTACTCGAGCTGGGCAGTTCGAAGCAATCAGCCCCAGCATTTT	CASSYSSWAVRSNQPQHF
TRBV29-1	TRBD1	-	TRBJ2-7	14	TGCAGCGCCTGGTCCCGGACAGGGGTTAGGGAGCAGTACTTC	CSAWSRTGVREQYF
TRBV20-1	TRBD1	once	TRBJ2-1	14	TGCAGTGCTAGAGTCGGACAACAGGGGGGTGAGCAGTTCTTC	CSARVGQQGGEQFF
TRBV12-3/TRBV12-4	-	many	TRBJ2-1	16	TGTGCCAGCAGTCTATCACGGGGCGCAGGATACAATGAGCAGTTCTTC	CASSLSRGAGYNEQFF
TRBV28	-	few	TRBJ2-6	16	TGTGCCAGCATGGACAGTTTAGGCTCTGGGGCCAACGTCCTGACTTTC	CASMDSLGSGANVLTF
TRBV20-1	TRBD1	few	TRBJ1-5	16	TGCAGTGCTTCGCTACCGGACAGGGGACTGAATCAGCCCCAGCATTTT	CSASLPDRGLNQPQHF
TRBV12-3/TRBV12-4	TRBD2	few	TRBJ2-5	14	TGTGCCAGCAACCGAGCGGGAGGGGGAGAGACCCAGTACTTC	CASNRAGGGETQYF
TRBV6-1	-	-	TRBJ2-1	12	TGTGCCGGCGGGCGGGGGCTTTTTGAGCAGTTCTTC	CAGGRGLFEQFF
TRBV7-9	-	few	TRBJ1-6	15	TGTGCCAGCAGCTTACGGGGACGACATAATTCACCCCTCCACTTT	CASSLRGRHNSPLHF
TRBV7-6	-	-	TRBJ2-4	15	TGTGCCGCGGCACCAACGGGAGAGAGCAAAAACATTCAGTACTTC	CAAAPTGESKNIQYF
TRBV7-3	-	few	TRBJ2-1	15	TGTGCCAGCAGCTTAACCCCCTTGTCCGACAATGAGCAGTTCTTC	CASSLTPLSDNEQFF
TRBV2	TRBD1	few	TRBJ1-4	14	TGTGCCAGCAGACTCCGGGACAGGGATGAAAAACTGTTTTTT	CASRLRDRDEKLFF
TRBV4-1	TRBD1	few	TRBJ2-5	15	TGCGCCAGCAGCCAAGTCGGGACAGGGCCCGGGACCCAGTACTTC	CASSQVGTGPGTQYF
TRBV7-9	TRBD1	-	TRBJ1-2	13	TGTGCCAGCAGCTTATCAGGGGGCGATGGCTACACCTTC	CASSLSGGDGYTF
TRBV28	-	-	TRBJ2-5	13	TGTGCCAGCAGCTCACAGACCCCAGAGACCCAGTACTTC	CASSSQTPETQYF
TRBV19	-	few	TRBJ2-1	15	TGTGCCAGTAGTATAGACGGGAGCTCCTACAATGAGCAGTTCTTC	CASSIDGSSYNEQFF
TRBV3-1	-	-	TRBJ1-2	14	TGTGCCAGCACCAAGACAGGATATAACTATGGCTACACCTTC	CASTKTGYNYGYTF
TRBV12-3/TRBV12-4	-	few	TRBJ1-4	15	TGTGCCAGCAGCACTAACAGGGAATCCAGGGAAAAACTGTTTTTT	CASSTNRESREKLFF
TRBV19	-	few	TRBJ2-5	15	TGTGCCAGTAGTTCTAGCGGAGGGGGGCAAGAGACCCAGTACTTC	CASSSSGGGQETQYF
TRBV29-1	TRBD1	-	TRBJ1-4	13	TGCAGCGTTGGGGAGGGGGCCAACGAAAAACTGTTTTTT	CSVGEGANEKLFF
TRBV28	TRBD1	-	TRBJ1-4	14	TGTGCCAGCACCGTGGACAGGGTGGAAGAAAAACTGTTTTTT	CASTVDRVEEKLFF
TRBV7-9	-	-	TRBJ2-3	11	TGTGCCAGCAGCTTTGGCAACCTTCAGTATTTT	CASSFGNLQYF
TRBV27	-	-	TRBJ1-1	13	TGTGCCAGCAGGTTCACAGTGAACACTGAAGCTTTCTTT	CASRFTVNTEAFF
TRBV2	-	-	TRBJ1-1	14	TGTGCCAGCATGCTTCTCGGGCGGAACACTGAAGCTTTCTTT	CASMLLGRNTEAFF
TRBV28	-	-	TRBJ2-2	14	TGTGCCAGCAGTTACACTGGATACACCGGGGAGCTGTTTTTT	CASSYTGYTGELFF
TRBV2	TRBD1	-	TRBJ1-2	15	TGTGCCAGCAGAGCTACGCTCCGGGACAGCTATGGCTACACCTTC	CASRATLRDSYGYTF
TRBV9	TRBD1	-	TRBJ2-3	16	TGTGCCAGCAGCGCAATCCGGGACAGCCCGACAGATACGCAGTATTTT	CASSAIRDSPTDTQYF
TRBV20-1	TRBD2	-	TRBJ2-7	15	TGCAGTGCTAGGGGGAGCGGGAGGGCCCAAGACGAGCAGTACTTC	CSARGSGRAQDEQYF
TRBV6-5	TRBD1	-	TRBJ1-4	15	TGTGCCAGCACCCGGGACAGGGCATTTACTGAAAAACTGTTTTTT	CASTRDRAFTEKLFF
TRBV10-1	-	few	TRBJ1-2	14	TGCGCCAGCAGCCGCCGAGGGTTTAACTATGGCTACACCTTC	CASSRRGFNYGYTF